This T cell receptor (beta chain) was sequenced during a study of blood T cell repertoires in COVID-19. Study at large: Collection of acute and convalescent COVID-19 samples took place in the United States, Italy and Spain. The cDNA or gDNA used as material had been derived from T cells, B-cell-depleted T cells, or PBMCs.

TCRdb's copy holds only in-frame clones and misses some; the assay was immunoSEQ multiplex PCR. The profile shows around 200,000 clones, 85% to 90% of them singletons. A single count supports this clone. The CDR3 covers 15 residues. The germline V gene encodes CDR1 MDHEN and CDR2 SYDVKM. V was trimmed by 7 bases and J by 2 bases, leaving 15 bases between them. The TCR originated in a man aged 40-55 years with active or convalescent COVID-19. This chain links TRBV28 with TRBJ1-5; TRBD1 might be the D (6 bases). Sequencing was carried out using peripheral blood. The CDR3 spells CASTWHRVRNQPQHF. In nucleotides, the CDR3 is TGTGCCAGCACCTGGCACAGGGTCCGCAATCAGCCCCAGCATTTT.